This T cell receptor (beta chain) is from a study of glioma-infiltrating T cells (dated by TCRdb to about 2016). Concerning the study at large: TCR alpha- and beta-chain repertoires were sequenced from glioma tissue, non-neoplastic brain tissue and matched peripheral blood mononuclear cells. To measure how far tissue and blood T-cell populations diverged, each tissue-infiltrating repertoire was compared against the peripheral blood repertoire of the same patient. Three low-grade glioma patients, several primary glioblastoma patients, and three non-glioma patients who contributed non-neoplastic brain tissue made up the paired cohort.

This clonotype has only a few counts. Its antigen is currently not known. No base qualities exist here, and no much larger clone lies one base off it. V loses 7 bases, J loses 1 base, and the germline ends lie 13 bases apart. The CDR3 runs 14 amino acids, cysteine and phenylalanine included. Only CDR3 DNA remains: 42 bases, in frame from the first base. The germline V gene (reference sequence) sets CDR1 to LNHDA and CDR2 to SQIVND. The iRepertoire nested amplicon-rescue multiplex PCR (arm-PCR) platform was used to amplify TCR alpha and beta CDR3 regions from RNA. The input for one-step reverse transcription and amplification was about 95-450 ng of either tissue mRNA or PBMC total RNA. After bead purification, a secondary multiplex PCR added Illumina adapters, and libraries were gel-purified between 200 and 400 bp. The libraries contained internal 6-nucleotide barcodes that were used for demultiplexing. Libraries were sequenced on an Illumina MiSeq with 2x220 or 2x250 nucleotide paired-end reads. The authors' analysis ran thus. FLASH 1.2.11 was used to merge paired reads, and BWA-MEM then aligned the reads to the GRCh37 human genome before TRA and TRB reads were extracted. For V and J assignment, an IMGT-derived reference of cassette sequences and CDR3 motifs that included pseudogenes was used. Reads were translated in three frames, and productive CDR3s were defined by a C…FGXG motif without stop codons. A clonotype was defined as a unique combination of a V-J cassette pair and a CDR3 amino acid sequence. Reads were filtered by Hamming distance, with the threshold set by the sequence error rate of each sample in mapped regions. The raw public reads went through TCRdb reprocessing: fastp at Q25, MiXCR clone calling, in-frame beta chains kept. When rows share a CDR3 protein, they turn into one entry using the most common DNA and genes. The V and J calls, along with clone size, are taken from TCRdb and not from the paper's own processing. Here the sample has under 200,000 distinct CDR3 sequences; more than 35% occur a single time. The ten most abundant clones make up about 5.2% of the sample.

What the research found in general, with its limitations: Group comparisons rested on small numbers: three non-neoplastic, three low-grade glioma and roughly 8 glioblastoma patients. VJ-independent divergence between tissue and blood was lower than expected in non-neoplastic patients but higher than expected in all gliomas, particularly low-grade gliomas. Very few CDR3 sequences were found to be shared between tissue and blood, and this scarcity was attributed to high CDR3 diversity and limited sampling.

The origin of this receptor is a human donor with low-grade glioma or glioblastoma, undergoing nonglioma brain surgery, or in good health (not recorded which). The sequence links TRBV19 to TRBJ1-1, with TRBD1 perhaps the D gene, on 5 matching bases. The specimen was glioma tissue, nonneoplastic brain tissue, or PBMCs (not recorded which). The CDR3 region has the sequence CASTSGTENTEAFF. DNA sequence: TGTGCCAGTACTTCCGGGACTGAGAACACTGAAGCTTTCTTT.